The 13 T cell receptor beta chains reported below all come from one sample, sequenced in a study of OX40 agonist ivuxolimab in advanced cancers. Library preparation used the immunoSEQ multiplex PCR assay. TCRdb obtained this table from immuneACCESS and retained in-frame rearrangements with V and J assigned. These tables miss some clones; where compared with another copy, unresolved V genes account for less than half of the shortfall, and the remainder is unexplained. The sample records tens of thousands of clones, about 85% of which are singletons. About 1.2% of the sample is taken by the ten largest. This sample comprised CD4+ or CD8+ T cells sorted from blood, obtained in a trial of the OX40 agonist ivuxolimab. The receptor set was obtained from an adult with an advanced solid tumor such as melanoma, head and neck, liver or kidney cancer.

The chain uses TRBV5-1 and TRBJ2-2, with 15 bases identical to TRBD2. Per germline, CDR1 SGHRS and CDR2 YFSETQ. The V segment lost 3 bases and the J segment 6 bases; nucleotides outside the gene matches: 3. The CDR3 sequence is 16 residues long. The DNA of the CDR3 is TGCGCCAGCAGCTCCCGGACTAGCGGGGGGGCCGGGGAGCTGTTTTTT. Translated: CASSSRTSGGAGELFF.

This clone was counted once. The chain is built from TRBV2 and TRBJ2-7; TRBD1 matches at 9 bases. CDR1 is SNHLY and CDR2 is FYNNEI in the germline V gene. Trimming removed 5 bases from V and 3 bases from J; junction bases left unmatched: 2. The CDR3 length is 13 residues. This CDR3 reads CASSTDRGYEQYF. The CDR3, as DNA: TGTGCCAGCAGTACGGACAGGGGCTACGAGCAGTACTTC. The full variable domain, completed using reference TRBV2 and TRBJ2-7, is EPEVTQTPSHQVTQMGQEVILRCVPISNHLYFYWYRQILGQKVEFLVSFYNNEISEKSEIFDDQFSVERPDGSNFTLKIRSTKLEDSAMYFCASSTDRGYEQYFGPGTRLTVT.

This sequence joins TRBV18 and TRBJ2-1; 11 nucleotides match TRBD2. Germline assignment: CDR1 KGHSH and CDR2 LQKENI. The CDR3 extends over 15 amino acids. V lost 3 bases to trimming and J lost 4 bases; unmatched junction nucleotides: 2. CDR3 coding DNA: TGTGCCAGCTCACCTAGCGGGGGGGTTTACAATGAGCAGTTCTTC. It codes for CASSPSGGVYNEQFF.

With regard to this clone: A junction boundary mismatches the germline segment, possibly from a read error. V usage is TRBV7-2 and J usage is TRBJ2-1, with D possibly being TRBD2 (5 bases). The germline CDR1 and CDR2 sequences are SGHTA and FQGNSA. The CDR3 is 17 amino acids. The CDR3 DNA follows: TGTGCCAGCAGCTTATCGGGTGCTAGCATCTCCCACAATGAGCAGTTCTTC. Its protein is CASSLSGASISHNEQFF.

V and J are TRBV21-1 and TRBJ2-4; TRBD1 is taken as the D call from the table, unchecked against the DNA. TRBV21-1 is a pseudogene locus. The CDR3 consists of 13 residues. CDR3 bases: TGTGCCAGCAGCAAGCCCAGGGGCAACATTCAGTACTTC. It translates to CASSKPRGNIQYF.

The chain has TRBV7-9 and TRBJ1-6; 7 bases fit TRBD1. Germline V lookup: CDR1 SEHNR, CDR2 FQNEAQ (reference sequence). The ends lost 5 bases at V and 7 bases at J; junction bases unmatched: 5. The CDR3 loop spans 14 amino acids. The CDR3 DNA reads TGTGCCAGCAGCGACGGGACAGCCAATTCACCCCTCCACTTT. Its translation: CASSDGTANSPLHF.

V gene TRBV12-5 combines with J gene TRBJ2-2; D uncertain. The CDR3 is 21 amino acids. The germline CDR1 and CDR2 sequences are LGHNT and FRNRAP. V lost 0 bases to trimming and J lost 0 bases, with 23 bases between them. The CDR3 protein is CASGLVFIRVIQDPNTGELFF. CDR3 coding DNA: TGTGCTAGTGGTTTGGTATTCATTCGGGTTATCCAGGATCCGAACACCGGGGAGCTGTTTTTT.

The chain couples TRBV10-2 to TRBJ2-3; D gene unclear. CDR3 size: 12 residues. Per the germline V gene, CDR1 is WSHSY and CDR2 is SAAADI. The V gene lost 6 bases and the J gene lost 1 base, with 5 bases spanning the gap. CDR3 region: CASSSGTDTQYF. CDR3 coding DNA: TGCGCCAGCAGCTCAGGCACAGATACGCAGTATTTT.

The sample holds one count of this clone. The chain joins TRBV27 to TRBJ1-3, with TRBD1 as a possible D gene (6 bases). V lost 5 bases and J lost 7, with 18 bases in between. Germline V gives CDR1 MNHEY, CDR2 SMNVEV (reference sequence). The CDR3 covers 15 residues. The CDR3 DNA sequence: TGTGCCAGCAGTCCTGGAGGGGGTTTGTCTAACACCATATATTTT. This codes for CASSPGGGLSNTIYF.

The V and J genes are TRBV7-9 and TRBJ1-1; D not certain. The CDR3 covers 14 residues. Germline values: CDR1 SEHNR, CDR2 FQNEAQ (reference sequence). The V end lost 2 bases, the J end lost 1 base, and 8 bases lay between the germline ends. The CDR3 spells CASSLNQPNTEAFF. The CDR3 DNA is TGTGCCAGCAGCTTAAACCAACCGAACACTGAAGCTTTCTTT.

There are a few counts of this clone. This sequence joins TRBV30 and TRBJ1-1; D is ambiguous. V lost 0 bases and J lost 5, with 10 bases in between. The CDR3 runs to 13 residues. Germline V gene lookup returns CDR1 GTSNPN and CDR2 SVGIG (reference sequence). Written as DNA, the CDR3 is TGTGCCTGGAGTGTACTCCTGAGGACTGAAGCTTTCTTT. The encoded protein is CAWSVLLRTEAFF. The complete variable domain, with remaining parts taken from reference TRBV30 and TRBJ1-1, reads SQTIHQWPATLVQPVGSPLSLECTVEGTSNPNLYWYRQAAGRGLQLLFYSVGIGQISSEVPQNLSASRPQDRQFILSSKKLLLSDSGFYLCAWSVLLRTEAFFGQGTRLTVV.

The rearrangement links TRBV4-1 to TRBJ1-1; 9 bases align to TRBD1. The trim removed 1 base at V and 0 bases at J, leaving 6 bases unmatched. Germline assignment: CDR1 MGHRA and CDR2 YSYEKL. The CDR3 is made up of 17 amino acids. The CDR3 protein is CASSQVPGQGLNTEAFF. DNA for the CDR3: TGCGCCAGCAGCCAAGTCCCGGGACAGGGATTGAACACTGAAGCTTTCTTT.

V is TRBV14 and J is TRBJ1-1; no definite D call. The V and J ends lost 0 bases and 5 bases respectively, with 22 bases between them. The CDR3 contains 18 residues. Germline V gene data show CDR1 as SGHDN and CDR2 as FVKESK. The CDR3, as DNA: TGTGCCAGCAGCCAAGAAAAGGGATCGGCAGGCGGCGGGACTGAAGCTTTCTTT. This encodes CASSQEKGSAGGGTEAFF.